These T cell receptor beta chains were read from a single sample in a study of shared clonotypes between healthy human individuals. TCRdb's table, derived via immunoSEQ multiplex PCR, lists solely in-frame clones and lacks some. The repertoire holds approximately 2,200,000 clones, with roughly 91% as singletons. The sample comprised naive CD8+ T cells from PBMCs. These TCRs come from a man aged 18 to 29 in good health. Some clones in this sample may be carry-over from other donors' samples. The CDR3 runs from the conserved cysteine through the conserved F or W. Each record gives: V gene, J gene, D gene, CDR3 DNA, CDR3 protein. D genes are given only for firm matches.

V gene: TRBV7-3
J gene: TRBJ2-5
D gene: .
CDR3 DNA: TGTGCCAGCAGCCTCGGAACGGGCGGGATGGAGACCCAGTACTTC
CDR3 protein: CASSLGTGGMETQYF

V gene: TRBV13
J gene: TRBJ1-1
D gene: .
CDR3 DNA: TGTGCCAGCAGCCCCTTTAACCAGAACACTGAAGCTTTCTTT
CDR3 protein: CASSPFNQNTEAFF

V gene: TRBV11-2
J gene: TRBJ2-1
D gene: TRBD2
CDR3 DNA: TGTGCCAGCAGCTTAGGTACTAGCGGGAGGGCCAGTGAGCAGTTCTTC
CDR3 protein: CASSLGTSGRASEQFF

V gene: TRBV7-9
J gene: TRBJ2-3
D gene: .
CDR3 DNA: TGTGCCACCTCCTTCGGGGCAGATACGCAGTATTTT
CDR3 protein: CATSFGADTQYF

V gene: TRBV15
J gene: TRBJ2-7
D gene: .
CDR3 DNA: TGTGCCACCTCCTCCGGGCCTACGGATTCCTACGAGCAGTACTTC
CDR3 protein: CATSSGPTDSYEQYF

V gene: TRBV5-4
J gene: TRBJ2-7
D gene: .
CDR3 DNA: TGTGCCAGCAGCTTGGTCGGGGGGCCCACCTACGAGCAGTACTTC
CDR3 protein: CASSLVGGPTYEQYF

V gene: TRBV7-9
J gene: TRBJ2-3
D gene: TRBD1
CDR3 DNA: TGTGCCAGCAGCCCGCGACAGGGGGCAAGCACAGATACGCAGTATTTT
CDR3 protein: CASSPRQGASTDTQYF

V gene: TRBV11-3
J gene: TRBJ2-7
D gene: TRBD1
CDR3 DNA: TGTGCCAGCAGCTCCCGGACAGGGGGTTTTGAAGAGCAGTACTTC
CDR3 protein: CASSSRTGGFEEQYF

V gene: TRBV28
J gene: TRBJ2-7
D gene: .
CDR3 DNA: TGTGCCAGCAGCGGGGAGTTCGAAAAGGACCGGATAACCTACGAGCAGTACTTC
CDR3 protein: CASSGEFEKDRITYEQYF

V gene: TRBV7-3
J gene: TRBJ2-7
D gene: TRBD1
CDR3 DNA: TGTGCCAGCAGCCAGACAGGGAAATGGTACGAGCAGTACTTC
CDR3 protein: CASSQTGKWYEQYF